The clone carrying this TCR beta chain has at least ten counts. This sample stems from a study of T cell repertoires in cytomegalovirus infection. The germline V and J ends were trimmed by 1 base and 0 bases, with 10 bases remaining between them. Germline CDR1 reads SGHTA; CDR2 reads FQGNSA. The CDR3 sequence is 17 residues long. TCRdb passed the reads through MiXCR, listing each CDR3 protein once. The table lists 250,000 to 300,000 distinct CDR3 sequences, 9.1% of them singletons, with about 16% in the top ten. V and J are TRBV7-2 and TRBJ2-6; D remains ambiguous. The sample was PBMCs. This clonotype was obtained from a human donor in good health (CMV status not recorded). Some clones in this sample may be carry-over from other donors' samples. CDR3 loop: CASSLGSLSSGANVLTF. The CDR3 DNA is TGTGCCAGCAGCTTAGGCAGCCTGAGCTCTGGGGCCAACGTCCTGACTTTC. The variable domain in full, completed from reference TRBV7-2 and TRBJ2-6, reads GAGVSQSPSNKVTEKGKDVELRCDPISGHTALYWYRQSLGQGLEFLIYFQGNSAPDKSGLPSDRFSAERTGGSVSTLTIQRTQQEDSAVYLCASSLGSLSSGANVLTFGAGSRLTVL.